This T cell receptor (beta chain) was documented in a study of blood T cell repertoires in COVID-19. As for the study in general: Acute and convalescent COVID-19 specimens originated in the United States, Italy and Spain. From T cells, B-cell-depleted T cells, or PBMCs came the material, which was cDNA or gDNA.

Original handling: Reference gene primers were amplified, and this amplification served to estimate nucleated cell counts. Generated by immunoSEQ multiplex PCR, the TCRdb table keeps only in-frame clones and is missing some. That table supplies the V and J calls and clone size; D and trimming were determined from the DNA. The sample holds around 99,000 clones; more than 80% are singletons and the top ten take less than 1.5%. The CDR3 runs to 16 residues. Looked up from germline, CDR1 is SGDLS and CDR2 is YYNGEE. The trim removed 2 bases at V and 4 bases at J, leaving 5 bases unmatched. The source of this sequence is a human donor in a cohort sampled during active COVID-19. This chain connects TRBV9 to TRBJ2-3; TRBD2 agrees at 12 bases. Sequencing input: peripheral blood. DNA of the CDR3: TGTGCCAGCAGCGTTCCTAGCGGGAGGGCCCCAGATACGCAGTATTTT. It codes for CASSVPSGRAPDTQYF.